The rows below give T cell receptor beta chains drawn from one sample of a study of OX40 agonist ivuxolimab in advanced cancers. Repertoires were generated with immunoSEQ multiplex PCR, while TCRdb's copy carries only in-frame clones and drops some. The top ten clones hold roughly 3% of a sample with some 70,000 clones, 88% of them seen once. Specimen: CD4+ or CD8+ T cells sorted from blood, collected in a trial of the OX40 agonist ivuxolimab. These receptors were obtained from an adult with an advanced solid tumor such as melanoma, head and neck, liver or kidney cancer. CDR3s include the opening cysteine and the closing phenylalanine or tryptophan. D genes are given only for firm matches. Rows may omit the clone size; those that give it use once, few, many or a size class.

NA	TRBJ1-2	13	TRBD1	TRBV28	CASRGDSLYGYTF	TGTGCCAGCAGGGGGGACAGCCTCTATGGCTACACCTTC
NA	TRBJ1-2	15	NA	TRBV9	CASSRDAWESYGYTF	TGTGCCAGCAGTAGGGACGCTTGGGAAAGCTATGGCTACACCTTC
NA	TRBJ1-1	14	NA	TRBV7-3	CASSHRQRGTEAFF	TGTGCCAGCAGCCATCGGCAGCGGGGCACTGAAGCTTTCTTT
NA	TRBJ2-7	13	TRBD1	TRBV28	CASSRDSVYEQYF	TGTGCCAGCAGTCGGGACAGTGTCTACGAGCAGTACTTC
NA	TRBJ1-2	15	TRBD1	TRBV30	CAWSVPDRAIGGYTF	TGTGCCTGGAGTGTTCCCGACAGGGCCATCGGGGGCTACACCTTC
few	TRBJ2-7	15	TRBD1	TRBV7-2	CASSAPGQGNYEQYF	TGTGCCAGCAGCGCACCGGGACAGGGTAACTACGAGCAGTACTTC
NA	TRBJ1-6	14	NA	TRBV28	CASSPGERWRPLHF	TGTGCCAGCAGTCCCGGGGAGCGGTGGAGGCCCCTCCACTTT
NA	TRBJ2-7	11	NA	TRBV20-1	CSGATSYEQYF	TGCAGTGGGGCTACCTCCTACGAGCAGTACTTC
NA	TRBJ1-2	14	NA	TRBV14	CASSRRDLLYGYTF	TGTGCCAGCAGCCGCCGGGACCTACTTTATGGCTACACCTTC
once	TRBJ2-5	11	TRBD2	TRBV29-1	CSVEGVGLGYF	TGCAGCGTTGAGGGTGTCGGACTAGGGTACTTC
NA	TRBJ2-4	14	NA	TRBV19	CASTIGGSQNIQYF	TGTGCCAGTACCATTGGGGGGTCCCAAAACATTCAGTACTTC
once	TRBJ2-1	15	NA	TRBV7-8	CASSRTQESYNEQFF	TGTGCCAGCAGTCGTACCCAGGAATCCTACAATGAGCAGTTCTTC
NA	TRBJ2-7	14	TRBD2	TRBV11-2	CASSSTLGGREQYF	TGTGCCAGCAGCTCCACCTTGGGAGGGCGCGAGCAGTACTTC
once	TRBJ1-3	15	TRBD1	TRBV5-1	CASSEGGTGGNTIYF	TGCGCCAGCAGCGAAGGTGGGACAGGAGGAAACACCATATATTTT
few	TRBJ2-1	15	NA	TRBV18	CASSPGSGVYNEQFF	TGTGCCAGCTCACCCGGGTCGGGGGTCTACAATGAGCAGTTCTTC
NA	TRBJ2-1	16	TRBD2	TRBV5-1	CASSLVGGPPGNEQFF	TGCGCCAGCAGCTTGGTGGGAGGGCCTCCGGGCAATGAGCAGTTCTTC
NA	TRBJ2-7	13	TRBD1	TRBV6-6	CASRRDRMSHPYF	TGTGCCAGCAGAAGGGACAGGATGTCTCATCCCTACTTC
NA	TRBJ2-6	17	NA	TRBV7-3	CASSLEGTPSGANVLTF	TGTGCCAGCAGCTTAGAGGGGACCCCCTCTGGGGCCAACGTCCTGACTTTC
few	TRBJ1-6	13	NA	TRBV28	CASSADSNSPLHF	TGTGCCAGCAGTGCGGACAGTAATTCACCCCTCCACTTT
NA	TRBJ2-7	13	TRBD2	TRBV25-1	CASTRDYSYEQYF	TGTGCCAGCACTCGGGACTACTCCTACGAGCAGTACTTC
NA	TRBJ2-2	16	TRBD2	TRBV5-6	CASSLGGGAASGELFF	TGTGCCAGCAGCTTGGGCGGGGGAGCAGCATCCGGGGAGCTGTTTTTT
NA	TRBJ2-7	12	TRBD2	TRBV29-1	CSATGGASEQYF	TGCAGCGCAACGGGAGGGGCCTCTGAGCAGTACTTC
NA	TRBJ1-5	14	NA	TRBV7-2	CASSLGGGNGPQHF	TGTGCCAGCAGCTTAGGAGGTGGGAATGGGCCCCAGCATTTT
few	TRBJ1-2	15	TRBD1	TRBV18	CASSPKDRENYGYTF	TGTGCCAGCTCACCCAAGGACAGGGAGAACTATGGCTACACCTTC
NA	TRBJ1-2	15	NA	TRBV19	CASSTQAGASYGYTF	TGTGCCAGTAGTACCCAGGCAGGGGCGAGCTATGGCTACACCTTC
NA	TRBJ2-1	15	TRBD2	TRBV9	CASSPASGIGIEQFF	TGTGCCAGCAGCCCAGCTAGCGGGATAGGGATTGAGCAGTTCTTC
NA	TRBJ1-2	15	TRBD1	TRBV9	CASDGLDRGVSGYTF	TGTGCCAGCGACGGATTGGACAGGGGGGTTAGTGGCTACACCTTC
once	TRBJ2-7	15	TRBD1	TRBV5-1	CASSSWRQGTYEQYF	TGCGCCAGCAGCTCTTGGAGACAGGGTACCTACGAGCAGTACTTC
NA	TRBJ1-6	16	TRBD1	TRBV2	CASSPFGQGYNSPLHF	TGTGCCAGCAGTCCGTTCGGACAGGGCTATAATTCACCCCTCCACTTT
once	TRBJ2-7	11	NA	TRBV28	CATEGGYEQYF	TGTGCAACAGAGGGGGGCTACGAGCAGTACTTC
once	TRBJ1-2	14	NA	TRBV5-4	CASSSRGTDYGYTF	TGTGCCAGCAGCTCCCGCGGTACAGACTATGGCTACACCTTC
NA	TRBJ1-3	18	NA	TRBV6-1	CASSALLDSSYSGNTIYF	TGTGCCAGCAGTGCCCTTTTGGACAGTAGCTACTCTGGAAACACCATATATTTT
NA	TRBJ2-7	14	NA	TRBV9	CASSAEVGVGEQYF	TGTGCCAGCAGCGCGGAGGTAGGGGTTGGGGAGCAGTACTTC
NA	TRBJ2-1	14	NA	TRBV11-2	CASSSVRGDNEQFF	TGTGCCAGCAGCTCCGTAAGAGGGGACAATGAGCAGTTCTTC
NA	TRBJ2-7	13	NA	TRBV6-5	CASAGTETYEQYF	TGTGCCAGCGCCGGGACGGAGACCTACGAGCAGTACTTC
few	TRBJ2-7	14	TRBD1	TRBV6-1	CASRDRGGGYEQYF	TGTGCCAGCAGAGACAGGGGGGGAGGCTACGAGCAGTACTTC
NA	TRBJ1-5	17	NA	TRBV5-1	CASSSQPRDQVNQPQHF	TGCGCCAGCAGCTCGCAGCCCCGGGACCAGGTCAATCAGCCCCAGCATTTT
NA	TRBJ1-5	14	TRBD1	TRBV18	CASSPGQGNQPQHF	TGTGCCAGCTCACCGGGACAGGGCAATCAGCCCCAGCATTTT
NA	TRBJ2-1	15	TRBD1	TRBV7-2	CASSLYVAGGDEQFF	TGTGCCAGCAGCTTATATGTCGCAGGGGGTGATGAGCAGTTCTTC
NA	TRBJ1-1	13	NA	TRBV10-3	CAISGRGGFEAFF	TGTGCCATCAGTGGAAGGGGGGGCTTTGAAGCTTTCTTT
NA	TRBJ2-7	13	NA	TRBV14	CASSQARDTLPDF	TGTGCCAGCAGCCAAGCGCGCGACACCCTTCCGGACTTC
NA	TRBJ2-7	18	TRBD2	TRBV11-2	CASSRNPGLAGGTYEQYF	TGTGCCAGCAGCCGCAATCCGGGACTAGCGGGGGGGACCTACGAGCAGTACTTC
NA	TRBJ2-2	15	NA	TRBV19	CATLPGSTNTGELFF	TGTGCCACACTCCCGGGTAGTACGAACACCGGGGAGCTGTTTTTT
NA	TRBJ2-2	15	NA	TRBV5-1	CASSSVLRNTGELFF	TGCGCCAGCAGTTCGGTCTTACGGAACACCGGGGAGCTGTTTTTT
NA	TRBJ1-5	15	NA	TRBV7-2	CASSSTTGELEPQHF	TGTGCCAGCAGCTCGACCACCGGGGAGTTGGAGCCCCAGCATTTT
NA	TRBJ2-5	12	NA	TRBV5-1	CASSLREETQYF	TGCGCCAGCAGCTTGAGGGAAGAGACCCAGTACTTC
once	TRBJ2-7	15	NA	TRBV2	CASSGGMGAAYEQYF	TGTGCCAGCAGTGGGGGGATGGGGGCCGCCTACGAGCAGTACTTC
NA	TRBJ1-3	15	NA	TRBV6-1	CASRAGTSSGNTIYF	TGTGCCAGCAGGGCCGGGACATCCTCTGGAAACACCATATATTTT
NA	TRBJ1-2	14	NA	TRBV6-5	CASSYSAGAQGYTF	TGTGCCAGCAGTTACTCGGCGGGGGCACAGGGCTACACCTTC